The clone carrying this T cell receptor (beta chain) was detected ten times or more. CDR1 and CDR2 (germline): LGHNA, YNFKEQ. V was shortened by 2 bases and J by 8 bases, with 13 bases between the two germline ends. CDR3 length: 14 residues. This entry is derived from a study of T cells after yellow fever vaccination. MiXCR was run by TCRdb on the 5' RACE reads, yielding one entry per CDR3 protein. The sample yields some 600,000 distinct CDR3 sequences, 12% seen once. Sequenced material: PBMCs, taken on the day of the yellow fever booster vaccination. The chain is built from TRBV4-2 and TRBJ2-1; maybe TRBD1 (6 bases). The receptor comes from a man aged 25-45 years who received the YFV17D yellow fever vaccine. The CDR3, as DNA: TGTGCCAGCAGCCAACCTCCTGGGGGCGATGAGCAGTTCTTC. Its protein product is CASSQPPGGDEQFF.